These 5 T cell receptor beta chains came from one sample sequenced in a study of blood T cell dynamics during melanoma immunotherapy. Time point denoted: pre-treatment baseline. Sequenced by immunoSEQ multiplex PCR; TCRdb stores in-frame clones only, minus some. The sample holds 15,000 to 20,000 clones, around 83% seen once. The sample in question was blood, obtained from a patient treated with checkpoint blockade. These receptors were collected from a human donor with melanoma.

The rearrangement links TRBV5-8 to TRBJ1-2; 8 bases are a match to TRBD1. This CDR3 region has 15 residues. CDR1 and CDR2 from the germline V gene are SGHTS and YDEGEE. The V segment lost 4 bases and the J segment 4 bases; nucleotides outside the gene matches: 9. CDR3 loop: CASSRWTGFTYGYTF. In DNA, the CDR3 is TGTGCCAGCAGCAGATGGACAGGGTTCACCTATGGCTACACCTTC.

The chain recombines TRBV28 with TRBJ2-7, with D possibly TRBD1 on 6 matching bases. The CDR3 loop spans 15 amino acids. Germline V gene lookup returns CDR1 MDHEN and CDR2 SYDVKM. V shed 5 bases and J shed 1 base, with 15 bases lying between them. CDR3 DNA: TGTGCCAGCAGTATCTCATCGACAGGATCCTACGAGCAGTACTTC. Translating it yields CASSISSTGSYEQYF.

The chain recombines TRBV9 with TRBJ2-1; 8 bases fit TRBD2. There are 16 residues in the CDR3. V gave up 4 bases and J gave up 4 bases; unmatched junction bases: 10. CDR1 is SGDLS, CDR2 YYNGEE, per germline. The CDR3 is CASSPSGGLSYNEQFF. For the CDR3, the DNA is TGTGCCAGCAGCCCCTCGGGAGGGCTGTCTTACAATGAGCAGTTCTTC.

This clone was observed once. The J gene is TRBJ2-5, the V gene TRBV15, with D possibly matching TRBD2 (6 bases). The V end was cut by 2 bases, the J end by 5 bases, with 15 bases between. This CDR3 has 15 amino acids. The germline V gene encodes CDR1 LNHNV and CDR2 YYDKDF (reference sequence). The CDR3 is CATSRIPGERETQYF. The CDR3 coding sequence is TGTGCCACCAGCAGAATACCGGGAGAGCGTGAGACCCAGTACTTC. Full variable domain (missing parts from reference TRBV15 and TRBJ2-5): DAMVIQNPRYQVTQFGKPVTLSCSQTLNHNVMYWYQQKSSQAPKLLFHYYDKDFNNEADTPDNFQSRRPNTSFCFLDIRSPGLGDTAMYLCATSRIPGERETQYFGPGTRLLVL.

V gene TRBV5-8 combines with J gene TRBJ2-7; 13 nucleotides align to TRBD2. V gave up 4 bases and J gave up 6 bases; unmatched junction bases: 7. Germline V gives CDR1 SGHTS, CDR2 YDEGEE. The CDR3 contains 15 residues. This chain's CDR3 is CASSPRTSGSGEQYF. In nucleotides, the CDR3 is TGTGCCAGCAGCCCACGGACTAGCGGGAGCGGCGAGCAGTACTTC.